A selection of T cell receptor beta chains follows, all from one sample in a study of blood T cells in healthy people across ages. TCRdb analysed the 5' RACE reads with MiXCR anew, one entry per CDR3 protein. The sample carries under 2,000,000 distinct CDR3 sequences, approximately 50% recorded once. Material: blood. Every receptor here comes from a woman aged 40-49 years in good health. Both conserved end residues are part of each CDR3. A D gene is named only where the DNA matches it firmly. Expanded clones get a size class; other rows say once, few or many, or leave the size out.

clone_size: .; d_call: .; j_call: TRBJ2-1; v_call: TRBV4-1; cdr3_length: 17; cdr3_nt: TGCGCCAGCAGGCAAGTAGCGCTAGCGCCCCCGTACAATGAGCAGTTCTTC; cdr3_aa: CASRQVALAPPYNEQFF
clone_size: few; d_call: TRBD1; j_call: TRBJ1-5; v_call: TRBV5-1; cdr3_length: 18; cdr3_nt: TGCGCCAGCAGCCCGGGCGGGACAGGGGTTGGGGGCAATCAGCCCCAGCATTTT; cdr3_aa: CASSPGGTGVGGNQPQHF
clone_size: .; d_call: .; j_call: TRBJ2-7; v_call: TRBV12-3/TRBV12-4; cdr3_length: 14; cdr3_nt: TGTGCCAGCACCGTGGGAAGCGACGCCTACGAGCAGTACTTC; cdr3_aa: CASTVGSDAYEQYF
clone_size: .; d_call: .; j_call: TRBJ2-3; v_call: TRBV5-5; cdr3_length: 12; cdr3_nt: TGTGCCAGCAGCTTGGTGCTAGATGCGCAGTATTTT; cdr3_aa: CASSLVLDAQYF
clone_size: .; d_call: .; j_call: TRBJ2-7; v_call: TRBV11-3; cdr3_length: 15; cdr3_nt: TGTGCCAGCAGCGCCACCGGGACCGGGACCTACGAGCAGTACTTC; cdr3_aa: CASSATGTGTYEQYF
clone_size: few; d_call: TRBD1; j_call: TRBJ2-2; v_call: TRBV5-1; cdr3_length: 16; cdr3_nt: TGCGCCAGCAGCGGACGGACAGGGGGCAACACCGGGGAGCTGTTTTTT; cdr3_aa: CASSGRTGGNTGELFF
clone_size: .; d_call: .; j_call: TRBJ2-5; v_call: TRBV5-1; cdr3_length: 15; cdr3_nt: TGCGCCAGCAGCTTGGGGCCGGGGGGCACGGAGACCCAGTACTTC; cdr3_aa: CASSLGPGGTETQYF
clone_size: few; d_call: .; j_call: TRBJ2-1; v_call: TRBV13; cdr3_length: 15; cdr3_nt: TGTGCCAGCAGCTTCAGTTTAAGCTCCTACAATGAGCAGTTCTTC; cdr3_aa: CASSFSLSSYNEQFF
clone_size: few; d_call: .; j_call: TRBJ1-6; v_call: TRBV27; cdr3_length: 17; cdr3_nt: TGTGCCAGCAGTTTTAGAAGGAAAAGGCGGGGAATTTCACCCCTCCACTTT; cdr3_aa: CASSFRRKRRGISPLHF
clone_size: once; d_call: .; j_call: TRBJ2-5; v_call: TRBV18; cdr3_length: 14; cdr3_nt: TGTGCCAGCTCACCACCAGAGTACCAAGAGACCCAGTACTTC; cdr3_aa: CASSPPEYQETQYF
clone_size: .; d_call: .; j_call: TRBJ2-7; v_call: TRBV20-1; cdr3_length: 17; cdr3_nt: TGCAGTGCTAGAGTCCCGGACGGGAGAAGCTCCTACAATGAGCAGTACTTC; cdr3_aa: CSARVPDGRSSYNEQYF
clone_size: .; d_call: .; j_call: TRBJ1-5; v_call: TRBV2; cdr3_length: 13; cdr3_nt: TGTGCCAGTCGTGGGGGTCCCGCCCAGCCCCAGCATTTT; cdr3_aa: CASRGGPAQPQHF
clone_size: .; d_call: TRBD1; j_call: TRBJ2-7; v_call: TRBV18; cdr3_length: 14; cdr3_nt: TGTGCCAGCTCACCATGGGACAGGGACGACGAGCAGTACTTC; cdr3_aa: CASSPWDRDDEQYF
clone_size: .; d_call: .; j_call: TRBJ2-3; v_call: TRBV2; cdr3_length: 15; cdr3_nt: TGTGCCAGCAGTCCGGGGGACCTACACACAGATACGCAGTATTTT; cdr3_aa: CASSPGDLHTDTQYF
clone_size: .; d_call: .; j_call: TRBJ1-2; v_call: TRBV4-3; cdr3_length: 15; cdr3_nt: TGCGCCAGCACCCAAGATCTGGGCAGATCCTATGGCTACACCTTC; cdr3_aa: CASTQDLGRSYGYTF
clone_size: .; d_call: .; j_call: TRBJ1-6; v_call: TRBV5-1; cdr3_length: 16; cdr3_nt: TGCGCCAGCAGCTTGGCCGGAAGGGGATTTGGATCACCCCTCCACTTT; cdr3_aa: CASSLAGRGFGSPLHF
clone_size: few; d_call: .; j_call: TRBJ2-4; v_call: TRBV15; cdr3_length: 14; cdr3_nt: TGTGCCACCAGCAGAAGGAGACAGGAGGACATTCAGTACTTC; cdr3_aa: CATSRRRQEDIQYF
clone_size: few; d_call: .; j_call: TRBJ2-7; v_call: TRBV6-2/TRBV6-3; cdr3_length: 14; cdr3_nt: TGTGCCAGCAGTCGGGACGCCAGCTCCTACGAGCAGTACTTC; cdr3_aa: CASSRDASSYEQYF
clone_size: .; d_call: TRBD2; j_call: TRBJ2-1; v_call: TRBV7-9; cdr3_length: 20; cdr3_nt: TGTGCCAGCACCTTGGTCAAAACTAGCGGGGGGTCCAGCTCCTACAATGAGCAGTTCTTC; cdr3_aa: CASTLVKTSGGSSSYNEQFF
clone_size: .; d_call: .; j_call: TRBJ2-3; v_call: TRBV7-2; cdr3_length: 14; cdr3_nt: TGTGCCAGCAGCTCCGGGACACCACGGGATACGCAGTATTTT; cdr3_aa: CASSSGTPRDTQYF
clone_size: .; d_call: .; j_call: TRBJ2-1; v_call: TRBV28; cdr3_length: 14; cdr3_nt: TGTGCCAGCAGCAAGGCAGGGTGGGAGAATGAGCAGTTCTTC; cdr3_aa: CASSKAGWENEQFF
clone_size: .; d_call: .; j_call: TRBJ1-2; v_call: TRBV28; cdr3_length: 16; cdr3_nt: TGTGCCAGCAGCCCGGAATCGTGGAGGTTTTCCAGTGGCTACACCTTC; cdr3_aa: CASSPESWRFSSGYTF
clone_size: .; d_call: .; j_call: TRBJ2-7; v_call: TRBV12-3/TRBV12-4; cdr3_length: 15; cdr3_nt: TGTGCCAGCAGTTTATGGGGGCAGGGCGTCCACGAGCAGTACTTC; cdr3_aa: CASSLWGQGVHEQYF
clone_size: .; d_call: .; j_call: TRBJ2-7; v_call: TRBV6-2/TRBV6-3; cdr3_length: 15; cdr3_nt: TGTGCCAGCAGGCACACTGTGGGGGCCTCCTACGAGCAGTACTTC; cdr3_aa: CASRHTVGASYEQYF
clone_size: .; d_call: TRBD1; j_call: TRBJ2-7; v_call: TRBV29-1; cdr3_length: 11; cdr3_nt: TGCAGCGTTCAGGGGGCCTACGAGCAGTACTTC; cdr3_aa: CSVQGAYEQYF
clone_size: .; d_call: .; j_call: TRBJ2-6; v_call: TRBV4-1; cdr3_length: 16; cdr3_nt: TGCGCCAGCAGCCGTATCGTGGCCAGCGGGGCCAACGTCCTGACTTTC; cdr3_aa: CASSRIVASGANVLTF
clone_size: few; d_call: .; j_call: TRBJ1-5; v_call: TRBV10-3; cdr3_length: 15; cdr3_nt: TGTGCCATCAGCCAACTACAGGGTTCCAATCAGCCCCAGCATTTT; cdr3_aa: CAISQLQGSNQPQHF
clone_size: .; d_call: TRBD2; j_call: TRBJ2-1; v_call: TRBV15; cdr3_length: 14; cdr3_nt: TGTGCCACAAGGGGTAGCGGGGGGGATGATGAGCAGTTCTTC; cdr3_aa: CATRGSGGDDEQFF
clone_size: .; d_call: TRBD1; j_call: TRBJ2-3; v_call: TRBV18; cdr3_length: 18; cdr3_nt: TGTGCCAGCTCGTCTTACCCCGCCGGGACAGGGGTTACAGATACGCAGTATTTT; cdr3_aa: CASSSYPAGTGVTDTQYF
clone_size: once; d_call: TRBD1; j_call: TRBJ2-1; v_call: TRBV4-3; cdr3_length: 15; cdr3_nt: TGCGCCAGCAGCCAAGAAGGGACAGGGAGAAGTGAGCAGTTCTTC; cdr3_aa: CASSQEGTGRSEQFF
clone_size: .; d_call: .; j_call: TRBJ1-1; v_call: TRBV20-1; cdr3_length: 14; cdr3_nt: TGCAGTGCTTGGGTAAGTGAGTCGGGCACTGAAGCTTTCTTT; cdr3_aa: CSAWVSESGTEAFF
clone_size: .; d_call: TRBD1; j_call: TRBJ1-2; v_call: TRBV2; cdr3_length: 17; cdr3_nt: TGTGCCAGCAGTACCGGGACAGGGGCCGCCTTGATAAATGGCTACACCTTC; cdr3_aa: CASSTGTGAALINGYTF
clone_size: .; d_call: TRBD2; j_call: TRBJ2-3; v_call: TRBV5-5; cdr3_length: 15; cdr3_nt: TGTGCCAGCAGTTCAAGCGGGGCTCCTAGCGATACGCAGTATTTT; cdr3_aa: CASSSSGAPSDTQYF
clone_size: few; d_call: .; j_call: TRBJ2-7; v_call: TRBV6-2/TRBV6-3; cdr3_length: 14; cdr3_nt: TGTGCCAGCAGAGGGACGTATCCTCCCTACGAGCAGTACTTC; cdr3_aa: CASRGTYPPYEQYF
clone_size: few; d_call: TRBD2; j_call: TRBJ2-1; v_call: TRBV20-1; cdr3_length: 16; cdr3_nt: TGCAGTGCCTTACTAGCGGGGGCCTCCACCTACAATGAGCAGTTCTTC; cdr3_aa: CSALLAGASTYNEQFF
clone_size: few; d_call: .; j_call: TRBJ1-2; v_call: TRBV4-3; cdr3_length: 15; cdr3_nt: TGCGCCAGCAGCCAAGATAGAGCGGGGAACTATGGCTACACCTTC; cdr3_aa: CASSQDRAGNYGYTF
clone_size: .; d_call: .; j_call: TRBJ2-7; v_call: TRBV9; cdr3_length: 15; cdr3_nt: TGTGCCAGCAGCGTAGCCTGGGGGTCCTACAATGAGCAGTACTTC; cdr3_aa: CASSVAWGSYNEQYF
clone_size: .; d_call: .; j_call: TRBJ1-5; v_call: TRBV6-5; cdr3_length: 15; cdr3_nt: TGTGCCAGCAGTTACTCGAGGCAGTTCAATCAGCCCCAGCATTTT; cdr3_aa: CASSYSRQFNQPQHF
clone_size: .; d_call: TRBD1; j_call: TRBJ2-7; v_call: TRBV6-2/TRBV6-3; cdr3_length: 14; cdr3_nt: TGTGCCAGCAAGCCGGGACAGGTGACCTACGAGCAGTACTTC; cdr3_aa: CASKPGQVTYEQYF